This is a list of T cell receptor beta chains from one sample in a study of CD8+ T cells in alopecia areata. Repertoires were generated with immunoSEQ multiplex PCR, while TCRdb's copy carries only in-frame clones and drops some. The sample lists 180,000 or so clones, 45% to 60% seen once, with roughly a tenth in the top ten. Sample: CD8+ T cells sorted from blood, taken around week 54, from a patient treated with tofacitinib. These receptors were collected from a human donor with alopecia areata. The CDR3 runs from the conserved cysteine through the conserved F or W. The D gene is left open where the match is weak. The size field is filled for only some rows; it gives once, few, many or a size class.

d_call	v_call	clone_size	j_call	cdr3_aa	cdr3_nt
-	TRBV10-3	once	TRBJ1-1	CAISVRPTGTEAFF	TGTGCCATCAGTGTACGGCCCACCGGGACTGAAGCTTTCTTT
-	TRBV5-4	-	TRBJ2-7	CASSAGTDRGSYEQYF	TGTGCCAGCAGCGCGGGGACCGACCGTGGGTCCTACGAGCAGTACTTC
-	TRBV2	-	TRBJ1-5	CASRGLDRINQPQHF	TGTGCCAGCAGGGGGTTGGACAGAATCAATCAGCCCCAGCATTTT
-	TRBV6-6	-	TRBJ2-6	CASSYTGSSGANVLTF	TGTGCCAGCAGTTACACGGGAAGCTCTGGGGCCAACGTCCTGACTTTC
-	TRBV10-2	-	TRBJ2-7	CASSVAGDSYEQYF	TGCGCCAGCAGTGTGGCAGGGGACTCCTACGAGCAGTACTTC
-	TRBV4-1	-	TRBJ2-7	CASSQDIEDYEQYF	TGCGCCAGCAGCCAAGATATTGAGGACTACGAGCAGTACTTC
-	TRBV30	once	TRBJ1-6	CAWTILPNNNSPLHF	TGTGCCTGGACTATACTCCCTAATAATAATTCACCCCTCCACTTT
-	TRBV4-2	few	TRBJ2-3	CASSQASTDTQYF	TGTGCCAGCAGCCAAGCTAGCACAGATACGCAGTATTTT
-	TRBV2	-	TRBJ2-7	CASSDPDSSYEQYF	TGTGCCAGCAGTGATCCGGACAGCTCCTACGAGCAGTACTTC
-	TRBV7-8	-	TRBJ1-5	CASSRTVSNQPQHF	TGTGCCAGCAGCAGGACGGTTAGCAATCAGCCCCAGCATTTT
-	TRBV14	-	TRBJ1-6	CASSQDYLTPLHF	TGTGCCAGCAGCCAAGATTACCTGACACCCCTCCACTTT
TRBD2	TRBV2	-	TRBJ2-7	CASRPSSGGFFYEQYF	TGTGCCAGCAGGCCGTCTAGCGGGGGGTTTTTCTACGAGCAGTACTTC
-	TRBV4-1	-	TRBJ1-1	CASSPRGRNTEAFF	TGCGCCAGCAGCCCAAGGGGACGGAACACTGAAGCTTTCTTT
-	TRBV15	-	TRBJ1-5	CATSRDGAGHYSNQPQHF	TGTGCCACCAGCAGAGATGGGGCGGGACACTATAGCAATCAGCCCCAGCATTTT
-	TRBV6-1	few	TRBJ2-1	CASSAHYRELVNEQFF	TGTGCCAGCAGTGCCCATTACAGGGAACTAGTCAATGAGCAGTTCTTC
TRBD1	TRBV13	-	TRBJ2-7	CASSSPGTGNYEQYF	TGTGCCAGCAGCTCCCCCGGGACAGGGAACTACGAGCAGTACTTC
-	TRBV4-1	few	TRBJ2-4	CASSHPGAGKAKNIQYF	TGCGCCAGCAGCCATCCCGGAGCAGGGAAGGCCAAAAACATTCAGTACTTC
-	TRBV27	-	TRBJ2-7	CASSPFGGLEQYF	TGTGCCAGCAGTCCGTTCGGGGGGCTCGAGCAGTACTTC
-	TRBV27	-	TRBJ1-1	CASSLREGWTEAFF	TGTGCCAGCAGTCTCAGAGAGGGTTGGACTGAAGCTTTCTTT
TRBD1	TRBV2	-	TRBJ1-2	CASSEGAQGDYGYTF	TGTGCCAGCTCCGAGGGGGCCCAGGGGGACTATGGCTACACCTTC
-	TRBV6-6	-	TRBJ2-3	CASSEEGATDTQYF	TGTGCCAGCAGCGAGGAGGGGGCCACAGATACGCAGTATTTT
-	TRBV5-4	-	TRBJ2-3	CASSLEARDTQYF	TGTGCCAGCAGCTTGGAAGCCCGGGATACGCAGTATTTT
TRBD2	TRBV15	-	TRBJ2-1	CATSREGGLAGFYEQFF	TGTGCCACCAGCAGAGAAGGGGGTCTAGCGGGGTTCTATGAGCAGTTCTTC
-	TRBV4-1	-	TRBJ1-1	CASSQGESSLEAFF	TGCGCCAGCAGCCAAGGGGAGTCGTCTTTGGAAGCTTTCTTT
-	TRBV6-5	few	TRBJ2-5	CASSYDLNSETQYF	TGTGCCAGCAGTTACGACTTAAACTCGGAGACCCAGTACTTC
TRBD2	TRBV18	-	TRBJ2-5	CASSSSGDEETQYF	TGTGCCAGCTCGAGTAGCGGGGATGAAGAGACCCAGTACTTC
TRBD2	TRBV6-4	-	TRBJ2-1	CASSATQRGDNEQFF	TGTGCCAGCAGTGCAACCCAGCGGGGGGACAATGAGCAGTTCTTC
-	TRBV19	-	TRBJ1-2	CASSTRRPRRGYGYTF	TGTGCCAGTAGTACCCGTAGACCCCGGCGAGGCTATGGCTACACCTTC
TRBD1	TRBV2	-	TRBJ2-7	CASEGQGSEQYF	TGTGCCAGCGAAGGACAGGGTTCCGAGCAGTACTTC
-	TRBV5-1	few	TRBJ2-7	CASSFRGDYEQYF	TGCGCCAGCAGCTTCAGGGGCGACTACGAGCAGTACTTC
-	TRBV25-1	-	TRBJ2-1	CASKGSGSNEQFF	TGTGCCAGCAAGGGGTCGGGGTCCAATGAGCAGTTCTTC
-	TRBV7-6	-	TRBJ2-6	CASSPRPSGANVLTF	TGTGCCAGCAGCCCACGCCCTTCTGGGGCCAACGTCCTGACTTTC
TRBD2	TRBV4-2	-	TRBJ2-3	CASSQDWASGGSRDTQYF	TGTGCCAGCAGCCAAGATTGGGCTAGCGGGGGGTCTAGGGATACGCAGTATTTT
-	TRBV13	-	TRBJ2-7	CASSLFSSYEQYF	TGTGCCAGCAGCTTATTTAGCTCCTACGAGCAGTACTTC
-	TRBV7-9	few	TRBJ1-1	CASSLDGTEAFF	TGTGCCAGCAGCTTAGATGGCACTGAAGCTTTCTTT
-	TRBV4-2	few	TRBJ2-1	CASSHLTHGSDNEQFF	TGTGCCAGCAGCCATCTCACCCACGGCTCGGACAATGAGCAGTTCTTC
-	TRBV7-9	-	TRBJ1-2	CAGAAVGRDGYTF	TGTGCAGGAGCGGCGGTGGGGAGGGATGGCTACACCTTC